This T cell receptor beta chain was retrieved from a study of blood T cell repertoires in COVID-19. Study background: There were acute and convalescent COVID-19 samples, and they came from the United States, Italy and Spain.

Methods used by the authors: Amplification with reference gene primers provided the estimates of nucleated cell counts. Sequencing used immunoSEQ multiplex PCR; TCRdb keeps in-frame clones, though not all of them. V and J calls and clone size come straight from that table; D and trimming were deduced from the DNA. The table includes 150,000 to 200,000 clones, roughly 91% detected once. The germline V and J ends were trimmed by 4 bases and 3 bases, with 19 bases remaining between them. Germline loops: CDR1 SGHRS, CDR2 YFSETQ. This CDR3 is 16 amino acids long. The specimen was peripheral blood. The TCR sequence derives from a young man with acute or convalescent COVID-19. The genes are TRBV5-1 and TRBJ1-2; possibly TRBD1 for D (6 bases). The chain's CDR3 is CASSLPRGGQDYGYTF. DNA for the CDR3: TGCGCCAGCAGCCTACCCCGGGGGGGGCAGGACTATGGCTACACCTTC.